This T cell receptor (beta chain) was recovered during a study of patients and donors after allogeneic stem cell transplantation. The V and J ends lost 3 bases and 5 bases respectively, with 13 bases between them. This CDR3 is built from 15 residues. Per germline, CDR1 KGHDR and CDR2 SFDVKD. TCRdb re-called the RT-PCR reads with MiXCR, one entry per CDR3 protein. The table shows some 230,000 distinct CDR3 sequences, with 14% occurring only once. The receptor's source is a human donor who was either an allogeneic HSCT recipient or a stem cell or donor lymphocyte infusion donor (not recorded which). It is not recorded whose cells these are; they may come from a transplant donor. Material: blood, either unsorted or a sorted T cell fraction (not recorded which). The chain combines TRBV24-1 with TRBJ1-5; tentative D call: TRBD1 (5 bases). In DNA form, the CDR3 reads TGTGCCACCAGTGATCCCAGCGGGGGGGATCAGCCCCAGCATTTT. Translation gives CATSDPSGGDQPQHF.